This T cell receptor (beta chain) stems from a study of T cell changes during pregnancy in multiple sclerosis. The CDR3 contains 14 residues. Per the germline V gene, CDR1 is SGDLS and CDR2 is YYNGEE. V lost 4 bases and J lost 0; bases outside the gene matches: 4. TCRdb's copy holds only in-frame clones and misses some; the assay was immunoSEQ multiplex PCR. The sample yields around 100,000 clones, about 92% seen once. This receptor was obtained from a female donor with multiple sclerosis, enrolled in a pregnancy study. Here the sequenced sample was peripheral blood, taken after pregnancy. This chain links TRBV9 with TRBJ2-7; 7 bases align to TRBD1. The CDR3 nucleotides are TGTGCCAGCAGCCCTGGGACAGCCTCCTACGAGCAGTACTTC. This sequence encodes CASSPGTASYEQYF.